A selection of T cell receptor beta chains follows, all from one sample in a study of blood T cell repertoires in COVID-19. Profiled with immunoSEQ multiplex PCR; TCRdb holds only in-frame clones, not every one. The table includes 35,000 to 50,000 clones, around 82% detected once. Sequences were obtained from peripheral blood. These receptors were collected from a woman aged 80 or older with acute or convalescent COVID-19. CDR3s include the opening cysteine and the closing phenylalanine or tryptophan. Each record gives: CDR3 DNA, CDR3 protein, clone size, J gene, D gene, V gene. D genes are given only for firm matches. Only some rows state a clone size, as once, few, many or a class for expanded clones.

CDR3 DNA: TGTGCCAGCAGATTGGGCGGGGGTTGGAACACTGAAGCTTTCTTT
CDR3 protein: CASRLGGGWNTEAFF
clone size: -
J gene: TRBJ1-1
D gene: -
V gene: TRBV6-5

CDR3 DNA: TGTGCCAGCAGCCAAGAACTAAGGCAGGGGAACACTGAAGCTTTCTTT
CDR3 protein: CASSQELRQGNTEAFF
clone size: -
J gene: TRBJ1-1
D gene: -
V gene: TRBV3-1/TRBV3-2

CDR3 DNA: TGCGCCAGCAGCTTGAGCAGGGAGGCAAACAATGAGCAGTTCTTC
CDR3 protein: CASSLSREANNEQFF
clone size: -
J gene: TRBJ2-1
D gene: -
V gene: TRBV5-1

CDR3 DNA: TGTGCCAGCAGCCCCGCCGGACAGTTATATGGCTACACCTTC
CDR3 protein: CASSPAGQLYGYTF
clone size: -
J gene: TRBJ1-2
D gene: -
V gene: TRBV6-5

CDR3 DNA: TGTGCCAGTAGTATAGGACAGAGTAGCTCCTATAATTCACCCCTCCACTTT
CDR3 protein: CASSIGQSSSYNSPLHF
clone size: -
J gene: TRBJ1-6
D gene: -
V gene: TRBV19

CDR3 DNA: TGTGCCAGCAGCCAAGACCGGGAACAGCCCCAGCATTTT
CDR3 protein: CASSQDREQPQHF
clone size: -
J gene: TRBJ1-5
D gene: -
V gene: TRBV3-1/TRBV3-2

CDR3 DNA: TGTGCCAGCAGTTACGGCAGGGTCGTGGAGCCCCAGCATTTT
CDR3 protein: CASSYGRVVEPQHF
clone size: -
J gene: TRBJ1-5
D gene: -
V gene: TRBV6-2/TRBV6-3

CDR3 DNA: TGTGCCAGCAGCCAAGCTAGCGGGGGGCTACAGTACTTC
CDR3 protein: CASSQASGGLQYF
clone size: -
J gene: TRBJ2-7
D gene: TRBD2
V gene: TRBV4-2

CDR3 DNA: TGTGCCTGGAGGCGGAATGAAAAACTGTTTTTT
CDR3 protein: CAWRRNEKLFF
clone size: -
J gene: TRBJ1-4
D gene: -
V gene: TRBV30

CDR3 DNA: TGTGCCAGCAGCCCATTAGGACAGGGGCGAGCTGGCTACACCTTC
CDR3 protein: CASSPLGQGRAGYTF
clone size: -
J gene: TRBJ1-2
D gene: TRBD1
V gene: TRBV7-9

CDR3 DNA: TGTGCCTGGACGGGAATACCTAACTATGGCTACACCTTC
CDR3 protein: CAWTGIPNYGYTF
clone size: -
J gene: TRBJ1-2
D gene: -
V gene: TRBV30

CDR3 DNA: TGTGCCAGCAGCCTTGGTCGGAGTACTAACTATGGCTACACCTTC
CDR3 protein: CASSLGRSTNYGYTF
clone size: -
J gene: TRBJ1-2
D gene: -
V gene: TRBV7-9

CDR3 DNA: TGTGCCAGTAGGATGACAGGAGTCAATGAAAAACTGTTTTTT
CDR3 protein: CASRMTGVNEKLFF
clone size: -
J gene: TRBJ1-4
D gene: -
V gene: TRBV19

CDR3 DNA: TGTGCCAGCAGCTTCGATGGCAGTGGCAGGGCGAAAGGCGAGCAGTACTTC
CDR3 protein: CASSFDGSGRAKGEQYF
clone size: -
J gene: TRBJ2-7
D gene: -
V gene: TRBV7-2

CDR3 DNA: TGTGCCAGCAGCCAAGATCGGGGGGGAGGCGGCAATCAGCCCCAGCATTTT
CDR3 protein: CASSQDRGGGGNQPQHF
clone size: -
J gene: TRBJ1-5
D gene: -
V gene: TRBV3-1/TRBV3-2

CDR3 DNA: TGTGCCAGCAGGAGCCGGGACAGGGACTACGAGCAGTACTTC
CDR3 protein: CASRSRDRDYEQYF
clone size: -
J gene: TRBJ2-7
D gene: TRBD1
V gene: TRBV5-6

CDR3 DNA: TGTGCCAGTAGTACAACACAGGGGGCCTATGGCTACACCTTC
CDR3 protein: CASSTTQGAYGYTF
clone size: few
J gene: TRBJ1-2
D gene: TRBD1
V gene: TRBV19

CDR3 DNA: TGTGCCAGTAGTAGCTCGGCAGGGCGTATCTACGAGCAGTACTTC
CDR3 protein: CASSSSAGRIYEQYF
clone size: once
J gene: TRBJ2-7
D gene: -
V gene: TRBV19

CDR3 DNA: TGTGCCAGCAGCTTATCGGGGGGGCAAGAGACCCAGTACTTC
CDR3 protein: CASSLSGGQETQYF
clone size: -
J gene: TRBJ2-5
D gene: TRBD2
V gene: TRBV7-9